The sequence of this T cell receptor beta chain was determined in a study of T cells in Graves' hyperthyroidism and ophthalmopathy. As for the study in general: Before any treatment, at initial diagnosis, peripheral blood was collected.

Amplification of TCR beta CDR3 regions used RNA as the template. The HTBI primer set drove a first-round RT-PCR of the TCR CDR3. TCRdb recomputed calls from the multiplex PCR reads with MiXCR, one row per CDR3 protein. The sample gives under 350,000 distinct CDR3 sequences, 25% to 30% of which show up once; roughly a quarter is in the top ten. V was clipped by 2 bases and J by 0 bases, with 11 bases between them. This CDR3 region has 16 residues. In germline, CDR1 is MNHEY, CDR2 SVGAGI. A patient was excluded if there was uncontrolled infection, other autoimmune disease, pregnancy or lactation. Any symptoms of ophthalmopathy came after the first hyperthyroidism diagnosis, from which the blood sample dates. This clonotype was seen more than once but under ten times.

Sequenced material: blood. This rearrangement joins TRBV6-5 to TRBJ1-5; a weak D match, TRBD1 (5 bases). The source of this sequence is a middle-aged man with Graves' hyperthyroidism that later progressed to Graves' ophthalmopathy. DNA for the CDR3: TGTGCCAGCAGTTACCCATCGACAGATAGCAATCAGCCCCAGCATTTT. Amino acids: CASSYPSTDSNQPQHF.